This T cell receptor (beta chain) was documented in a study of blood T cell repertoires in COVID-19. Study in general: COVID-19 samples from acute and convalescent phases originated in the United States, Italy and Spain. From T cells, B-cell-depleted T cells, or PBMCs came the material, which was cDNA or gDNA.

V shed 1 base and J 3 bases; nucleotides not matched to a gene: 2. The germline gives CDR1 SGHRS, CDR2 YFSETQ. The CDR3 has 14 residues. Authors' data handling: Reference gene primer amplification gave nucleated cell count estimates. TCRdb's copy holds only in-frame clones and misses some; the assay was immunoSEQ multiplex PCR. The V and J calls and clone size are taken from that table; D and trimming were inferred from the DNA. The data show roughly 160,000 clones, just under 90% seen once. The Seattle site enrolled patients during active infection and followed them longitudinally. The specimen sequenced was peripheral blood. This chain joins TRBV5-1 and TRBJ1-2; 8 positions agree with TRBD1. The sequence was collected from a woman aged 70-85 years with COVID-19, enrolled during active disease. The chain's CDR3 is CASSLTDRDYGYTF. DNA of the CDR3: TGCGCCAGCAGCTTGACGGACAGGGACTATGGCTACACCTTC.